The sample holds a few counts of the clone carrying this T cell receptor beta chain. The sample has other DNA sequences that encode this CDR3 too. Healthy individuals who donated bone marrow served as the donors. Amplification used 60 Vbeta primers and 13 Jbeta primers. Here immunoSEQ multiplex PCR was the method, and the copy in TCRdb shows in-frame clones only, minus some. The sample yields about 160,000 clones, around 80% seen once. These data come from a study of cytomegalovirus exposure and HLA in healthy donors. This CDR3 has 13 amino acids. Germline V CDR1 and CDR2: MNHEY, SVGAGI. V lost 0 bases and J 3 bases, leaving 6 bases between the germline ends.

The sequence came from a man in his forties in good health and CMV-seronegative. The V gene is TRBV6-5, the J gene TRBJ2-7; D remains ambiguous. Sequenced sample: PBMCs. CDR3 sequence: CASSYSSSYEQYF. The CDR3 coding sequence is TGTGCCAGCAGTTACTCGAGTAGCTACGAGCAGTACTTC.